The 20 T cell receptor beta chains reported below all come from one sample, sequenced in a study of regulatory T cells in long-lasting Graves disease. Time point: newly diagnosed GD, antithyroid drugs for less than 3 months. Extracted PBMC RNA gave rise to the TCR library. Arm-PCR of CDR3 regions and iRepertoire HTBI primers were used to build TCR beta libraries. In TCRdb, the multiplex PCR reads were re-called with MiXCR into one record per CDR3 protein. This sample has about half a million distinct CDR3 sequences; more than 10% occur once, and the top ten carry approximately 9%. These data were also reused for a study on T cells in Graves' hyperthyroidism and ophthalmopathy.

Sequencing was performed on peripheral blood mononuclear cells (PBMCs), taken at new diagnosis, from a patient treated with antithyroid drugs. The receptors come from a young woman with Graves disease.

The genes are TRBV10-3 and TRBJ2-3, with D perhaps matching TRBD2 (6 bases). Germline CDR1 reads ENHRY; CDR2 reads SYGVKD. The CDR3 has 18 amino acids. V lost 0 bases and J 2 bases, leaving 18 bases between the germline ends. The chain's CDR3 is CAISESFPSGDLTDTQYF. The CDR3 region has the DNA TGTGCCATCAGTGAGTCGTTTCCCTCGGGAGACCTCACAGATACGCAGTATTTT.

In this sample, this clonotype turned up many times. The gene calls are TRBV2 and TRBJ1-1; 7 nucleotides match TRBD1. In germline, CDR1 is SNHLY, CDR2 FYNNEI. Losses at the gene ends were 7 bases for V and 4 bases for J; bases not matched to a gene: 6. The CDR3 loop spans 13 amino acids. The CDR3 DNA reads as TGTGCCAGCACGGGACAGCCAGTCACTGAAGCTTTCTTT. Encoded protein: CASTGQPVTEAFF.

The rearrangement links TRBV5-6 to TRBJ2-1, with 12 bases aligning to TRBD2. The junction had 4 bases not matched to a gene; V was cut back by 1 base and J by 11 bases. Germline V lookup: CDR1 SGHDT, CDR2 YYEEEE. The length of the CDR3 is 14 residues. CDR3 residues: CASSLSSGRVKQFF. The CDR3 DNA reads TGTGCCAGCAGCTTGTCTAGCGGGAGGGTTAAGCAGTTCTTC.

This clonotype was counted between two and nine times. This rearrangement joins TRBV27 to TRBJ1-5, with TRBD1 matching 8 bases. From germline, CDR1 is MNHEY and CDR2 SMNVEV (reference sequence). V shed 6 bases and J 0 bases; nucleotides not matched to a gene: 10. CDR3 length: 17 amino acids. This chain's CDR3 is CASRPGQALYSNQPQHF. CDR3 nucleotide sequence: TGTGCCAGCAGGCCGGGACAGGCTTTATATAGCAATCAGCCCCAGCATTTT.

This clonotype was observed a handful of times. This chain uses TRBV7-6 with TRBJ1-1; no clear D. The CDR3 length is 16 residues. The germline V gene has CDR1 SGHVS and CDR2 FNYEAQ. V was pared by 5 bases and J by 1 base, with 17 bases between. The CDR3 bases are TGTGCCAGCAGCCCCTTTTATGGAGGCGGGAACACTGAAGCTTTCTTT. This translates into CASSPFYGGGNTEAFF.

Only one count was recorded for this clonotype. This may come from a read error, since a much larger clone is one base off. The chain uses TRBV6-1 and TRBJ2-7; 10 nucleotides align to TRBD1. This CDR3 spans 15 amino acids. Per the germline V gene, CDR1 is MNHNS and CDR2 is SASEGT. In nucleotides, the CDR3 is TGTGTCAGCAGCCGCCGGGACAGGGGCGGTTACGAGCAGTACTTC. Translated, it gives CVSSRRDRGGYEQYF.

CDR3 bases: TGCAGTGCTACCTCCAGTTCATCAGGGAGCTATGGCTACACCTTC. Residues: CSATSSSSGSYGYTF. This chain links TRBV20-1 with TRBJ1-2; D might be TRBD1 (5 bases). CDR1 DFQATT and CDR2 SNEGSKA come from the germline V gene (reference sequence). V lost 4 bases and J 4 bases, leaving 19 bases between the germline ends. This CDR3 is 15 amino acids long.

In its sample, this clonotype was seen many times. The chain carries TRBV7-9 and TRBJ1-5; D perhaps matches TRBD1 (5 bases). Germline assignment: CDR1 SEHNR and CDR2 FQNEAQ (reference sequence). The V end lost 1 base, the J end lost 1 base, and 11 bases lay between the germline ends. CDR3 length: 16 residues. CDR3 coding DNA: TGTGCCAGCAGCTTAGTTCAGGGAAGCAGCAATCAGCCCCAGCATTTT. Its protein product is CASSLVQGSSNQPQHF.

The sample holds a few counts of this clonotype. This chain uses TRBV28 with TRBJ1-1; D may be TRBD1 (5 bases). In germline, CDR1 is MDHEN, CDR2 SYDVKM. The ends were cut back, 5 bases at V and 0 bases at J, with 10 bases in the middle. The CDR3 loop spans 14 amino acids. The CDR3 region is CASSGRAVNTEAFF. The CDR3 DNA follows: TGTGCCAGCAGTGGCAGGGCCGTGAACACTGAAGCTTTCTTT. Full variable domain (missing parts from reference TRBV28 and TRBJ1-1): DVKVTQSSRYLVKRTGEKVFLECVQDMDHENMFWYRQDPGLGLRLIYFSYDVKMKEKGDIPEGYSVSREKKERFSLILESASTNQTSMYLCASSGRAVNTEAFFGQGTRLTVV.

The table lists this clonotype with many counts. The genes are TRBV6-5 and TRBJ2-1; no firm D call. This CDR3 is built from 13 residues. Germline V gives CDR1 MNHEY, CDR2 SVGAGI. Trimming took 2 bases from V and 9 from J, leaving 11 bases between them. The CDR3 here is CASSYEGYGEQFF. CDR3 bases: TGTGCCAGCAGTTACGAAGGGTATGGTGAGCAGTTCTTC.

This clonotype was detected ten times or more. The chain carries TRBV29-1 and TRBJ1-5; the match to TRBD1 covers 7 bases. V gave up 4 bases and J gave up 6 bases; unmatched junction bases: 6. The length of the CDR3 is 13 residues. Germline-derived CDR1 and CDR2 are SQVTM and ANQGSEA. Here the CDR3 reads CSVGQGGGQPQHF. For the CDR3, the DNA is TGCAGCGTTGGACAGGGAGGGGGTCAGCCCCAGCATTTT. The full variable domain, completed using reference TRBV29-1 and TRBJ1-5, is SAVISQKPSRDICQRGTSLTIQCQVDSQVTMMFWYRQQPGQSLTLIATANQGSEATYESGFVIDKFPISRPNLTFSTLTVSNMSPEDSSIYLCSVGQGGGQPQHFGDGTRLSIL.

This clonotype has just a few counts. The rearrangement joins TRBV13 to TRBJ1-5; maybe TRBD1 (6 bases). The germline V gene has CDR1 PRHDT and CDR2 FYEKMQ (reference sequence). This CDR3 has 15 residues. With 1 base removed from V and 5 bases from J, the gap between germline ends came to 12 bases. CDR3: CASSLDPTGDQPQHF. CDR3 bases: TGTGCCAGCAGCTTAGACCCGACAGGCGATCAGCCCCAGCATTTT.

There are many counts of this clonotype. The chain employs TRBV28 and TRBJ1-1, with D tentatively TRBD1 (5 bases). Trimming cost V 3 bases and J 5 bases, with 10 bases left between them. The CDR3 extends over 13 amino acids. Germline V lookup: CDR1 MDHEN, CDR2 SYDVKM. The DNA of the CDR3 is TGTGCCAGCAGTTTCTCAGAGGGGACTGAAGCTTTCTTT. It specifies CASSFSEGTEAFF.

This clonotype turned up a few times. The chain uses TRBV4-3 and TRBJ1-2; 9 bases match TRBD1. V trimming: 1 base; J trimming: 7 bases; junction bases outside the gene matches: 4. In germline, CDR1 is LGHNA, CDR2 YSLEER. The CDR3 contains 14 residues. The CDR3 protein is CASSQADRGAGYTF. DNA of the CDR3: TGCGCCAGCAGCCAAGCCGACAGGGGGGCTGGCTACACCTTC.

This clonotype was picked up many times. The chain links TRBV30 to TRBJ2-7; TRBD1 aligns across 10 bases. The CDR3 runs to 14 residues. The germline V gene encodes CDR1 GTSNPN and CDR2 SVGIG (reference sequence). The trim removed 3 bases at V and 3 bases at J, leaving 5 bases unmatched. The CDR3 sequence: CAWSHRDRGYEQYF. The DNA for the CDR3 is TGTGCCTGGAGCCATAGGGACAGGGGCTACGAGCAGTACTTC.

This clonotype was observed many times. The chain joins TRBV2 to TRBJ2-5; D is unresolved. Germline V gene data show CDR1 as SNHLY and CDR2 as FYNNEI. The CDR3 extends over 15 amino acids. The germline V and J ends were trimmed by 0 bases and 1 base, with 9 bases remaining between them. CDR3 nucleotide sequence: TGTGCCAGCAGTGAAGCTGGTGATCTCCAAGAGACCCAGTACTTC. This gives the protein CASSEAGDLQETQYF.

The rearrangement links TRBV20-1 to TRBJ2-5, with unresolved D. Germline V gene data show CDR1 as DFQATT and CDR2 as SNEGSKA (reference sequence). The CDR3 sequence is 13 residues long. In DNA form, the CDR3 reads TGCAGCGCTGACTCACCTGGAGTCGAGACCCAGTACTTC. Its translation is CSADSPGVETQYF.

This clonotype was seen at least ten times. The rearrangement links TRBV11-3 to TRBJ2-2, with D perhaps TRBD2 (5 bases). V lost 5 bases and J 3 bases, leaving 16 bases between the germline ends. The CDR3 contains 16 residues. Germline V gene lookup returns CDR1 SGHNT and CDR2 YENEEA. The CDR3 loop reads CASSPSWEFDTGELFF. The CDR3 DNA is TGTGCCAGCAGCCCTTCTTGGGAGTTCGACACCGGGGAGCTGTTTTTT.

This clonotype was seen a few times. The junction does not match germline at one end; this may be a read error. The J gene is TRBJ2-5, the V gene TRBV7-2, with D possibly TRBD2 on 5 matching bases. This CDR3 region has 15 residues. Germline V CDR1 and CDR2: SGHTA, FQGNSA. The CDR3 region has the DNA TGTGCCAGCGGCTTTATCGGGGTGGACCAAGAGACCCAGTACTTC. Residues: CASGFIGVDQETQYF.

In regard to this clonotype: A junction boundary mismatches the germline segment, possibly from a read error. This chain links TRBV27 with TRBJ1-2; no firm D call. Germline V gene sequence: CDR1 MNHEY, CDR2 SMNVEV (reference sequence). This CDR3 comprises 13 residues. CDR3 loop: CASSLSGPHGHTF. The CDR3 coding sequence is TGTGCCAGCAGTCTATCCGGCCCTCACGGCCACACCTTC.